A selection of T cell receptor beta chains follows, all from one sample in a study of CD8 T cells in ankylosing spondylitis. TCRdb re-called the 5' RACE reads through MiXCR, storing one row per CDR3 protein. The sample lists some 250,000 distinct CDR3 sequences; 20% to 30% were seen once. The sample was blood, either unsorted or a sorted T cell fraction (not recorded which). These receptors came from a male donor with ankylosing spondylitis or in good health (not recorded which). Each CDR3 is given with its conserved first and last residue. The order of the fields is V gene, clone size, J gene, D gene, CDR3 protein, CDR3 DNA. A D gene is named only where the DNA matches it firmly. Some rows have no size entry. The others give once, few or many, or a class for an expanded clone.

V gene: TRBV2
clone size: -
J gene: TRBJ1-1
D gene: -
CDR3 protein: CASYRTEATEAFF
CDR3 DNA: TGTGCCAGCTACAGGACAGAAGCCACTGAAGCTTTCTTT

V gene: TRBV20-1
clone size: -
J gene: TRBJ2-7
D gene: -
CDR3 protein: CSASRRVDTYEQYF
CDR3 DNA: TGCAGTGCTAGTCGACGGGTCGACACCTACGAGCAGTACTTC

V gene: TRBV10-2
clone size: -
J gene: TRBJ1-4
D gene: TRBD1
CDR3 protein: CASGQGRGVEKLFF
CDR3 DNA: TGCGCCAGCGGACAGGGCCGTGGAGTTGAAAAACTGTTTTTT

V gene: TRBV12-3/TRBV12-4
clone size: many
J gene: TRBJ2-2
D gene: TRBD2
CDR3 protein: CASRRPAGGDTGELFF
CDR3 DNA: TGTGCCAGCAGACGACCAGCGGGGGGTGACACCGGGGAGCTGTTTTTT

V gene: TRBV28
clone size: -
J gene: TRBJ2-3
D gene: -
CDR3 protein: CASTQDGDTQYF
CDR3 DNA: TGTGCCAGCACCCAAGATGGGGATACGCAGTATTTT

V gene: TRBV20-1
clone size: -
J gene: TRBJ2-4
D gene: -
CDR3 protein: CRADPLKLAKNIQYF
CDR3 DNA: TGCAGGGCTGATCCTCTTAAACTAGCCAAAAACATTCAGTACTTC

V gene: TRBV11-2
clone size: many
J gene: TRBJ2-3
D gene: -
CDR3 protein: CASSYGGAKDTQYF
CDR3 DNA: TGTGCCAGCAGCTATGGGGGGGCGAAAGATACGCAGTATTTT

V gene: TRBV20-1
clone size: few
J gene: TRBJ2-3
D gene: -
CDR3 protein: CSAGRGTGGDTQYF
CDR3 DNA: TGCAGTGCTGGGAGGGGGACCGGTGGGGATACGCAGTATTTT

V gene: TRBV27
clone size: -
J gene: TRBJ2-6
D gene: -
CDR3 protein: CASSILPPGTVPTGANVLTF
CDR3 DNA: TGTGCCAGCAGTATCCTACCCCCCGGGACGGTCCCCACTGGGGCCAACGTCCTGACTTTC

V gene: TRBV4-1
clone size: many
J gene: TRBJ2-5
D gene: -
CDR3 protein: CASSRPGRRGQETQYF
CDR3 DNA: TGCGCCAGCAGCCGACCCGGTCGAAGGGGCCAAGAGACCCAGTACTTC

V gene: TRBV20-1
clone size: few
J gene: TRBJ2-1
D gene: TRBD2
CDR3 protein: CSASSGGSIYNEQFF
CDR3 DNA: TGCAGTGCTTCCAGCGGGGGATCCATCTACAATGAGCAGTTCTTC

V gene: TRBV10-3
clone size: many
J gene: TRBJ1-5
D gene: TRBD1
CDR3 protein: CATGGDRGDRQPQHF
CDR3 DNA: TGTGCCACTGGGGGAGACAGGGGAGATAGGCAGCCCCAGCATTTT

V gene: TRBV5-4
clone size: -
J gene: TRBJ2-2
D gene: TRBD2
CDR3 protein: CASSPRLAGHGELFF
CDR3 DNA: TGTGCCAGCAGCCCACGACTAGCGGGGCACGGGGAGCTGTTTTTT

V gene: TRBV25-1
clone size: once
J gene: TRBJ2-5
D gene: -
CDR3 protein: CASSEFGIQETQYF
CDR3 DNA: TGTGCCAGCAGTGAATTTGGCATCCAAGAGACCCAGTACTTC

V gene: TRBV10-3
clone size: -
J gene: TRBJ2-5
D gene: TRBD1
CDR3 protein: CAIRGNRGREETQYF
CDR3 DNA: TGTGCCATCAGGGGGAACAGGGGGCGGGAAGAGACCCAGTACTTC

V gene: TRBV12-5
clone size: many
J gene: TRBJ2-3
D gene: -
CDR3 protein: CASGLDRAGDTQYF
CDR3 DNA: TGTGCTAGTGGTTTGGACAGGGCCGGGGATACGCAGTATTTT